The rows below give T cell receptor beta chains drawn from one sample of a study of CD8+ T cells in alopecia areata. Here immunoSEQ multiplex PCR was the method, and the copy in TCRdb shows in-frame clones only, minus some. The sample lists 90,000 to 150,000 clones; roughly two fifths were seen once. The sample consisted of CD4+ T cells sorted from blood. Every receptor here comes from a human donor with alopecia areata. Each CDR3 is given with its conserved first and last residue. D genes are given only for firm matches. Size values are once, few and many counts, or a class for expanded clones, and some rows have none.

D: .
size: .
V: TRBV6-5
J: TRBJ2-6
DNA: TGTGCCAGCAGTTACTCAGGGTCTGGGGCCAACGTCCTGACTTTC
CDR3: CASSYSGSGANVLTF

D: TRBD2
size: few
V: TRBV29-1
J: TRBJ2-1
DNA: TGCAGCGTTGAACGCAACGCGGGGGGATACAATGAGCAGTTCTTC
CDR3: CSVERNAGGYNEQFF

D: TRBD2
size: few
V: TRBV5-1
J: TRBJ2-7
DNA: TGCGCCAGCAGCTTGCGGACTAGCGGCCCCTACGAGCAGTACTTC
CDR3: CASSLRTSGPYEQYF

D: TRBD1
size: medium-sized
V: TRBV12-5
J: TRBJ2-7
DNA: TGTGCTAGTGGGGGACAGGGGCCCTCCTACGAGCAGTACTTC
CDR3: CASGGQGPSYEQYF

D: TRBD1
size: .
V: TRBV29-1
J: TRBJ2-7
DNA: TGCAGCGTTGTGCGAGACAGGGCCGAGCAGTACTTC
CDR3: CSVVRDRAEQYF

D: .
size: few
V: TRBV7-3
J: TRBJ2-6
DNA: TGTGCCAGCAGCTTAACGTCGTTGGGGTCAGCTGGGGCCAACGTCCTGACTTTC
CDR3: CASSLTSLGSAGANVLTF

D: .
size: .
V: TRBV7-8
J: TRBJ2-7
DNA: TGTGCCAGCAGCCACGGGGGTGGCTACGAGCAGTACTTC
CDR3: CASSHGGGYEQYF

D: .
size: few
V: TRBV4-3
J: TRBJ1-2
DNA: TGCGCCAGCAGCCAAGATATCGTGCCGGGTGGACGTGGCTACACCTTC
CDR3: CASSQDIVPGGRGYTF

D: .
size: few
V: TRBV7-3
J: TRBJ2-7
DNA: TGTGCCAGCAGCATGGACACTGCCTACGAGCAGTACTTC
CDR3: CASSMDTAYEQYF

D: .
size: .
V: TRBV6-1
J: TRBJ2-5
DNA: TGTGCCTACGCTCCGACCGGGGTTGTTGGGACCCAGTACTTC
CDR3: CAYAPTGVVGTQYF

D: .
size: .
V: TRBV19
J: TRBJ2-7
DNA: TGTGCCAGTAGTACCGGACGTGGAGAGCAGTACTTC
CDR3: CASSTGRGEQYF

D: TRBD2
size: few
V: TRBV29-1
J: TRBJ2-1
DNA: TGCAGCGTTCGAGGGTCCGGCCTAGCGGGGGACAATGAGCAGTTCTTC
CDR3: CSVRGSGLAGDNEQFF

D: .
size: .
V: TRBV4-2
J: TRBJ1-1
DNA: TGTGCCAGCAGCTTGGCCCCGACAGGCACTGAAGCTTTCTTT
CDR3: CASSLAPTGTEAFF

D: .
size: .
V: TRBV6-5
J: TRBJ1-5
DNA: TGTGCCAGCAGTTCAGGGAATGGCAATCAGCCCCAGCATTTT
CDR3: CASSSGNGNQPQHF

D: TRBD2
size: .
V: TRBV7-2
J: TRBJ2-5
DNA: TGTGCCAGCAGCCCGGGACTAGCAAAGGGGACCCAGTACTTC
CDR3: CASSPGLAKGTQYF

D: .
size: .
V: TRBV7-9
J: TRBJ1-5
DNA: TGTGCCAGCAGCAGCGGGACAAGCAATCAGCCCCAGCATTTT
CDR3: CASSSGTSNQPQHF

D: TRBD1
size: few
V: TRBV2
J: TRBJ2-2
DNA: TGTGCCAGCAGCGACCTGACAGGGGGCAACACCGGGGAGCTGTTTTTT
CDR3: CASSDLTGGNTGELFF

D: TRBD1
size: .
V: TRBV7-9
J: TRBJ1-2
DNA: TGTGCCAGCAGCTCAAACCAACAGGGGGGCTACACCTTC
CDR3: CASSSNQQGGYTF

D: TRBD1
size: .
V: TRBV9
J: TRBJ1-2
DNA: TGTGCCAGCAGCGTAGTTGGGACAGGGTACGGCTACACCTTC
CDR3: CASSVVGTGYGYTF

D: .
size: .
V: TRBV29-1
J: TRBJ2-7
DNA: TGCAGCGTTGGTACGGAGCGTAAGCAGTACTTC
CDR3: CSVGTERKQYF

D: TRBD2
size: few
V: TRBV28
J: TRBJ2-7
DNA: TGTGCCAGCAGTTTGGGCGGGAGCGAGCAGTACTTC
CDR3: CASSLGGSEQYF

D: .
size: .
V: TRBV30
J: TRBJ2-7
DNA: TGTGCCTGGAGTCCGGGACTCTTCCCCTACGAGCAGTACTTC
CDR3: CAWSPGLFPYEQYF

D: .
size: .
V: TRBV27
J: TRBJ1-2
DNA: TGTGCCAGCAGGGGGATTGGGGACTATGGCTACACCTTC
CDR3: CASRGIGDYGYTF

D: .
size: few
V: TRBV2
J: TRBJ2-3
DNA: TGTGCCAGCAGTGCTTACTGGGCTACGCAGTATTTT
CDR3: CASSAYWATQYF

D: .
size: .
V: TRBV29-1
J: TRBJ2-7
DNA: TGCAGCGTGACCCCCAAGACGGGAAGGCAGTACTTC
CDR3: CSVTPKTGRQYF

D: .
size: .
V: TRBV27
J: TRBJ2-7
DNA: TGTGCCAGCAGCTCCCCGGGGAGCGGCTACGAGCAGTACTTC
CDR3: CASSSPGSGYEQYF

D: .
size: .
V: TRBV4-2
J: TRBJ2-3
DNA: TGTGCCAGCAGCCAAGAGGCCACAGAAGAGAATACGCAGTATTTT
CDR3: CASSQEATEENTQYF

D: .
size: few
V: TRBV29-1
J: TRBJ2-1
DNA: TGCAGCGTAGGCTCGGGACCCTCCTCCTACAATGAGCAGTTCTTC
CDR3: CSVGSGPSSYNEQFF

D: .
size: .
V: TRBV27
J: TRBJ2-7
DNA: TGTGCCAGCAGTTTCCTCGAGCAGTACTTC
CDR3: CASSFLEQYF

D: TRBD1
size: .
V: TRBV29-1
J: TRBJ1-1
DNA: TGCAGCGCCCTCCGAGACAGGGGGCCGACTTTCTTT
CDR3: CSALRDRGPTFF

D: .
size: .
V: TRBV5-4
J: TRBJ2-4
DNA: TGTGCCAGCTCAACCTCGGGTTCACTAGCCAAAAACATTCAGTACTTC
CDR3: CASSTSGSLAKNIQYF

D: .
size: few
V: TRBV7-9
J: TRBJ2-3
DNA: TGTGCCAGCAGCTTAGCGGGGGAGACGCCGCAGTATTTT
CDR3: CASSLAGETPQYF

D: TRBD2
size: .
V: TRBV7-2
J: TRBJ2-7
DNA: TGTGCCAGCAGCTTAAGGGGGACTAGAAGCCTCGAGCAGTACTTC
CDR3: CASSLRGTRSLEQYF

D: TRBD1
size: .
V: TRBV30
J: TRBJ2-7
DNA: TGTGCCTGGATTCCCGGGACAGGGGTTGGCGAGCAGTACTTC
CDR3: CAWIPGTGVGEQYF

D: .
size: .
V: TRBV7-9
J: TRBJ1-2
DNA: TGTGCCAGCAGCTTAGATCGTCCGGATGGCTACACCTTC
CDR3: CASSLDRPDGYTF

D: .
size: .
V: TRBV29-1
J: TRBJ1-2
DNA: TGCAGCGTTGAGTCTGGCCAGCTGGGGGGCTACACCTTC
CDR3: CSVESGQLGGYTF

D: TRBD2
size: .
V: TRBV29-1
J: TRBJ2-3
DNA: TGCAGCGCCCGGACTAGCGGGGGGAGGGATACGCAGTATTTT
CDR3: CSARTSGGRDTQYF

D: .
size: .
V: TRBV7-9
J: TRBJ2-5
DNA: TGTGCCAGCAGGGGGGGGCTCCCCCGAGGAGAGACCCAGTACTTC
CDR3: CASRGGLPRGETQYF

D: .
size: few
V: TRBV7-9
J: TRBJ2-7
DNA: TGTGCCAGCAGCCTAGACAGTGTGCAGTACTTC
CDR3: CASSLDSVQYF

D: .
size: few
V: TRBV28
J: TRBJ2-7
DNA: TGTGCCAGCAGCTCCCGACAGGGACTCTCCTACGAGCAGTACTTC
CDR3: CASSSRQGLSYEQYF

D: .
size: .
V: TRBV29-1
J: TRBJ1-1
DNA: TGCAGCGCAAGGGCCGAGAACACTGAAGCTTTCTTT
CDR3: CSARAENTEAFF

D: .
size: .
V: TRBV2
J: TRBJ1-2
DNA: TGTGCCAGCAGTGAAGCGCGGACAGCGGGTGGCTACACCTTC
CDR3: CASSEARTAGGYTF

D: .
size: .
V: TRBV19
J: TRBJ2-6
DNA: TGTGCCAGTACTCGGACAGGGGCCAACGTCCTGACTTTC
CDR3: CASTRTGANVLTF

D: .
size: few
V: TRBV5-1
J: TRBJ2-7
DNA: TGCGCCAGCAGCCCTTTGGACACCTCAGGCTACGAGCAGTACTTC
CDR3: CASSPLDTSGYEQYF

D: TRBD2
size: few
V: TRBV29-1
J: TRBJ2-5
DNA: TGCAGCGTTGTCGGGACTATTGATTGGGAGACCCAGTACTTC
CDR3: CSVVGTIDWETQYF

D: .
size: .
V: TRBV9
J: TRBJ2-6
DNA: TGTGCCAGCAGCCCGGAGCAGATGGGAAGGGGTTCTGGGGCCAACGTCCTGACTTTC
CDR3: CASSPEQMGRGSGANVLTF

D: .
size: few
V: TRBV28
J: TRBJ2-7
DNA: TGTGCCAGCAGTTTAGACTACGAGCAGTACTTC
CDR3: CASSLDYEQYF

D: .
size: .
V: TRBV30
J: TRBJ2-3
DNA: TGTGCCTGGAGTGTAGGAGATACGCAGTATTTT
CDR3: CAWSVGDTQYF

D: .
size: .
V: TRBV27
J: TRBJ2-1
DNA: TGTGCCAGCAGTTTAGGACTACTCAGCAGTAAGCAGTTCTTC
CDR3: CASSLGLLSSKQFF

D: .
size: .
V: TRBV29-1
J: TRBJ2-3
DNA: TGCAGCGTCGGTATAGGAGGCGGCGCAGATACGCAGTATTTT
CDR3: CSVGIGGGADTQYF

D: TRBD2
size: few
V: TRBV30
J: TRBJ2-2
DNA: TGTGCCTGGAACCCGGGACTAGCGGGAGCCGGGGAGCTGTTTTTT
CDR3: CAWNPGLAGAGELFF

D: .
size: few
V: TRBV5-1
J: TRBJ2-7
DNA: TGCGCCAGCAGCTTGATACAGGGAAGCTCCTACGAGCAGTACTTC
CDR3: CASSLIQGSSYEQYF

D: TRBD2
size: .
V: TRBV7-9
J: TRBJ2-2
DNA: TGTGCCAGCAGCCCTTTCGGGGGGACCGGGGAGCTGTTTTTT
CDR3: CASSPFGGTGELFF